The 12 T cell receptor beta chains below all came from one sample that was sequenced in a study of vaccination and CD4 T cells after COVID-19 (dated by TCRdb to between 2021 and 2024). The intended sense of this specimen's treatment or condition label: roughly 11-day PBMC culture with coronavirus spike peptide pools or control peptides (ViraFEST assay). CD4+ T cells from unexposed donors were collected before the COVID-19 pandemic (2011-2018). These receptors' antigens are unknown. Library method: PCR. TCRdb records Illumina iSeq 100 as the sequencer. DNA from cultured CD4+ T cells underwent TCR sequencing with the Oncomine TCR Beta short-read assay at the Johns Hopkins FTIC core. The raw public data were reprocessed by TCRdb itself: fastp quality trimming at Q25, MiXCR clonotype calling, in-frame beta chains only. CDR3 protein duplicates are merged, each entry listing the most common genes and DNA. Here the sample has several thousand distinct CDR3 sequences; roughly 30% occur a single time. The ten largest account for approximately 25% of the sample.

The source material was CD4+ T cells from blood, cultured in vitro. The receptors were gathered from a human donor in good health.

V gene TRBV30 combines with J gene TRBJ2-6; no clear D gene. V was pared by 0 bases and J by 0 bases, with 15 bases between. CDR3 size: 18 residues. CDR1 is GTSNPN, CDR2 SVGIG, per germline (reference sequence). The CDR3 is CAWSVLLGGSSGANVLTF. CDR3 nucleotide sequence: TGTGCCTGGAGTGTACTTTTGGGCGGAAGCTCTGGGGCCAACGTCCTGACTTTC.

J is TRBJ2-5 and V is TRBV6-5, with D possibly being TRBD2 (7 bases). V lost 0 bases to trimming and J lost 4 bases, with 15 bases between them. CDR1 MNHEY and CDR2 SVGAGI come from the germline V gene. The CDR3 covers 16 residues. The CDR3 nucleotides read TGTGCCAGCAGTTACTCGATGGGGGGGCCGCGAGAGACCCAGTACTTC. The encoded protein is CASSYSMGGPRETQYF.

There are a few counts of this clonotype. The CDR3 DNA sequence: TGTGCCAGCAGTTTATCTTCGGGGAGGACAGGCACAGATACGCAGTATTTT. This codes for CASSLSSGRTGTDTQYF. The genes are TRBV28 and TRBJ2-3; possibly TRBD1 or TRBD2 for D (6 bases each). V lost 1 base, J lost 1 base, and 15 bases lay in between. CDR3 length equals 17 residues. Germline V lookup: CDR1 MDHEN, CDR2 SYDVKM.

This clonotype has a handful of counts. The chain employs TRBV20-1 and TRBJ1-1; D is possibly TRBD1 (6 bases). Germline values: CDR1 DFQATT, CDR2 SNEGSKA (reference sequence). CDR3 length equals 13 residues. Trimming left V 1 base short and J 5 bases short, with 11 bases between. CDR3 sequence (DNA): TGCAGTGCTAGAGGTTACCAGGGGACTGAAGCTTTCTTT. Translating it yields CSARGYQGTEAFF.

The chain couples TRBV6-5 to TRBJ1-6; D not certain. CDR3 length: 12 residues. V shed 4 bases and J shed 8 bases, with 6 bases lying between them. CDR1 and CDR2 (germline): MNHEY, SVGAGI. CDR3 nucleotide sequence: TGTGCCAGCAGTTCGTCCCATTCACCCCTCCACTTT. It codes for CASSSSHSPLHF.

This clonotype was detected only a few times. V is TRBV11-2 and J is TRBJ1-1, with D hard to call. V was shortened by 4 bases and J by 7 bases, with 13 bases between the two germline ends. From germline, CDR1 is SGHAT and CDR2 FQNNGV. The CDR3 extends over 13 amino acids. The CDR3 region has the DNA TGTGCCAGCAGCTCGATGGGGTTGGATGAAGCTTTCTTT. Translated, it gives CASSSMGLDEAFF. The full variable domain, in which reference TRBV11-2 and TRBJ1-1 provide the parts outside the CDR3, is EAGVAQSPRYKIIEKRQSVAFWCNPISGHATLYWYQQILGQGPKLLIQFQNNGVVDDSQLPKDRFSAERLKGVDSTLKIQPAKLEDSAVYLCASSSMGLDEAFFGQGTRLTVV.

This clonotype appeared a few times. The CDR3 DNA reads TGTGCCAGCAGCTTCGGACTAGCGGGGAGTAGCTCCTACGAGCAGTACTTC. Translating it yields CASSFGLAGSSSYEQYF. The chain carries TRBV7-8 and TRBJ2-7; 12 nucleotides line up with TRBD2. The germline gives CDR1 SGHVS, CDR2 FQNEAQ. V lost 3 bases and J lost 0; bases outside the gene matches: 6. CDR3 length: 17 residues.

This clonotype was detected only a few times. This rearrangement joins TRBV20-1 to TRBJ1-5; no firm D call. This CDR3 comprises 13 residues. Germline CDR1 reads DFQATT; CDR2 reads SNEGSKA (reference sequence). V was cut by 5 bases and J by 6 bases, with 14 bases left in between. The CDR3 nucleotides are TGCAGTGCTCCCGGACCCCCAGGTCAGCCCCAGCATTTT. This encodes CSAPGPPGQPQHF.

This clonotype was seen more than once but under ten times. Written as DNA, the CDR3 is TGCAGTGCTAGGGAGGACAGGGGGGGTTATGGCTACACCTTC. This codes for CSAREDRGGYGYTF. This chain connects TRBV20-1 to TRBJ1-2; 10 bases are shared with TRBD1. This CDR3 spans 14 amino acids. V lost 3 bases to trimming and J lost 5 bases; unmatched junction nucleotides: 6. From germline, CDR1 is DFQATT and CDR2 SNEGSKA (reference sequence).

This clonotype was counted a few times. The chain has TRBV6-1 and TRBJ2-3; D is tentatively TRBD1 or TRBD2 (6 bases each). This CDR3 is 14 amino acids long. Trimming stripped 11 bases from V and 5 bases from J, with 20 bases between. CDR1 and CDR2 (germline): MNHNS, SASEGT. CDR3 residues: CAVRYGGQGDTQYF. In DNA, the CDR3 is TGTGCCGTACGATATGGGGGGCAGGGAGATACGCAGTATTTT.

This chain joins TRBV5-4 and TRBJ1-1, with a tentative D call TRBD1 (6 bases). The CDR3 runs to 14 residues. CDR1 SGHNT and CDR2 YYREEE come from the germline V gene (reference sequence). Trimming shortened V by 4 bases and J by 6 bases, and 16 bases separated the two germline ends. As DNA, the CDR3 is TGTGCCAGCAGCGGAGGGGGGGTCGGAGCTGAAGCTTTCTTT. Amino acids: CASSGGGVGAEAFF.

V usage is TRBV6-1 and J usage is TRBJ1-2; a weak D match, TRBD1 (6 bases). The CDR3 sequence is 13 residues long. V was cut by 6 bases and J by 6 bases, with 14 bases left in between. CDR1 MNHNS and CDR2 SASEGT come from the germline V gene. The CDR3 is CASSPRGLNGYTF. The CDR3 DNA reads as TGTGCCAGCAGCCCGCGGGGGCTAAATGGCTACACCTTC.